Below, 22 T cell receptor beta chains from the same sample are listed, as sequenced in a study of T cells in Graves' hyperthyroidism and ophthalmopathy. From RNA transcripts, TCR beta CDR3 regions were amplified. Initially, a first-round RT-PCR of the TCR CDR3 employed the HTBI primer set. A single record per CDR3 protein comes from TCRdb applying MiXCR to the multiplex PCR reads. The sample includes approximately 400,000 distinct CDR3 sequences, around 14% of them seen just once. Sequenced material: blood. The receptors originated from a woman younger than 35 with Graves' hyperthyroidism that later progressed to Graves' ophthalmopathy.

A remark on this clonotype: The conserved phenylalanine or tryptophan normally closing the CDR3 is absent here, so this likely arose from a read error. The CDR3 reads CASSLGAPTGELFL. The DNA of the CDR3 is TGCGCCAGCAGCCTCGGGGCACCCACCGGGGAGCTGTTTCTT. V and J are TRBV5-1 and TRBJ2-2; TRBD1 or TRBD2 may be the D gene (5 bases each). Trimming shortened V by 4 bases and J by 4 bases, and 11 bases separated the two germline ends. The CDR3 covers 14 residues. The germline V gene has CDR1 SGHRS and CDR2 YFSETQ.

This clonotype has a count of ten or more. The chain joins TRBV20-1 to TRBJ2-7, with D perhaps being TRBD1 or TRBD2 (6 bases each). This CDR3 region has 13 residues. Germline CDR1 is DFQATT and CDR2 is SNEGSKA (reference sequence). The V and J ends lost 1 base and 1 base respectively, with 8 bases between them. In nucleotides, the CDR3 is TGCAGTGCTAGAGGGGGGGCTTCCTACGAGCAGTACTTC. Translation gives CSARGGASYEQYF.

This clonotype was counted a few times. The chain uses TRBV19 and TRBJ2-7; D possibly uses TRBD1 or TRBD2 (6 bases each). Germline V lookup: CDR1 LNHDA, CDR2 SQIVND (reference sequence). V shed 9 bases and J shed 0 bases, with 15 bases lying between them. The CDR3 totals 14 residues. DNA of the CDR3: TGTGCCAGCTCCGGGGGCCCGAGCTCCTACGAGCAGTACTTC. It yields the protein CASSGGPSSYEQYF.

The chain joins TRBV6-1 to TRBJ2-2; D is perhaps TRBD2 (5 bases). The CDR3 length is 14 residues. The V end was cut by 5 bases, the J end by 7 bases, with 14 bases between. The germline V gene has CDR1 MNHNS and CDR2 SASEGT. The CDR3 sequence is CASSPTEGYGELFF. The CDR3 nucleotides read TGTGCCAGCAGTCCCACCGAGGGATACGGGGAGCTGTTTTTT.

This clonotype has a handful of counts. The rearrangement uses TRBV9 and TRBJ2-1; TRBD1 matches 7 bases. This CDR3 is built from 15 residues. After removal of 4 bases from V and 4 bases from J, the junction contained 8 bases not matched to a gene. Germline V lookup: CDR1 SGDLS, CDR2 YYNGEE. The CDR3 nucleotides are TGTGCCAGCAGCTTAACAGGGGATTTTTACAATGAGCAGTTCTTC. It is translated as CASSLTGDFYNEQFF.

This clonotype has only a few counts. The chain carries TRBV7-9 and TRBJ2-1, with D possibly being TRBD2 (6 bases). V lost 3 bases to trimming and J lost 3 bases, with 15 bases between them. In germline, CDR1 is SEHNR, CDR2 FQNEAQ (reference sequence). This CDR3 region has 16 residues. The CDR3 loop reads CASSFSVRELYNEQFF. In DNA, the CDR3 is TGTGCCAGCAGCTTTTCAGTTCGGGAGCTCTACAATGAGCAGTTCTTC.

This clonotype was seen at least ten times. The chain is built from TRBV7-9 and TRBJ2-3, with D unresolved. CDR1 and CDR2 from the germline V gene are SEHNR and FQNEAQ (reference sequence). V lost 4 bases and J 6 bases, leaving 8 bases between the germline ends. The CDR3 runs 12 residues. The CDR3, as DNA: TGTGCCAGCAGCTACCTAGGGGATACGCAGTATTTT. Its protein is CASSYLGDTQYF.

The chain couples TRBV19 to TRBJ1-5; the D gene is possibly TRBD1 (5 bases). The CDR3 covers 15 residues. CDR1 is LNHDA, CDR2 SQIVND, per germline (reference sequence). The V gene lost 4 bases and the J gene lost 6 bases, with 16 bases spanning the gap. The CDR3 reads CASSTSGGGIQPQHF. CDR3 in DNA: TGTGCCAGTAGTACTTCCGGGGGGGGAATTCAGCCCCAGCATTTT.

This clonotype was observed at least ten times. This chain links TRBV18 with TRBJ2-1, with D unclear. Germline V gene sequence: CDR1 KGHSH, CDR2 LQKENI. The CDR3 has 16 amino acids. V lost 6 bases and J lost 7, with 22 bases in between. CDR3 coding DNA: TGTGCCAGCTCGGATACCCGAGGCCGGGTTACGAATGAGCAGTTCTTC. Translation gives CASSDTRGRVTNEQFF. Complete variable domain (other parts from reference TRBV18 and TRBJ2-1): NAGVMQNPRHLVRRRGQEARLRCSPMKGHSHVYWYRQLPEEGLKFMVYLQKENIIDESGMPKERFSAEFPKEGPSILRIQQVVRGDSAAYFCASSDTRGRVTNEQFFGPGTRLTVL.

This clonotype was seen a handful of times. This chain uses TRBV5-1 with TRBJ1-5, with 7 bases matching TRBD1. The CDR3 is made up of 16 amino acids. With 0 bases clipped from V and 3 bases from J, the junction kept 6 bases outside the gene matches. The germline V gene has CDR1 SGHRS and CDR2 YFSETQ. The CDR3 bases are TGCGCCAGCAGCTTGGGTACAAGGGGGCCCAATCAGCCCCAGCATTTT. As protein: CASSLGTRGPNQPQHF.

This chain links TRBV6-2 or TRBV6-3 with TRBJ1-2, with a weak D call TRBD1 (6 bases). Looked up from germline, CDR1 is MNHEY and CDR2 is SVGEGT. The CDR3 totals 16 residues. V was pared by 4 bases and J by 0 bases, with 15 bases between. CDR3 sequence (DNA): TGTGCCAGCAGTTCCACAAGACAGGCAACTAACTATGGCTACACCTTC. It specifies CASSSTRQATNYGYTF.

This clonotype turned up a few times. V usage is TRBV30 and J usage is TRBJ2-1; 12 bases map to TRBD2. The germline CDR1 and CDR2 sequences are GTSNPN and SVGIG (reference sequence). There are 12 residues in the CDR3. With 3 bases clipped from V and 10 bases from J, the junction kept 1 base outside the gene matches. CDR3 nucleotides: TGTGCCTGGAGCGGACTAGCGGGGGAGCAGTTCTTC. It is translated as CAWSGLAGEQFF.

There are a few counts of this clonotype. The chain uses TRBV14 and TRBJ2-1; the D gene could be TRBD1 or TRBD2 (5 bases each). In germline, CDR1 is SGHDN, CDR2 FVKESK. Trimming cost V 4 bases and J 2 bases, with 12 bases left between them. The CDR3 loop spans 15 amino acids. The CDR3 here is CASSLRDLPYNEQFF. The CDR3 bases are TGTGCCAGCAGCCTCCGGGACCTGCCCTACAATGAGCAGTTCTTC.

This clonotype has a handful of counts. This clone may be a read error of a much larger clone one base away. This chain joins TRBV18 and TRBJ1-6; D is unclear. Looked up from germline, CDR1 is KGHSH and CDR2 is LQKENI. The CDR3 covers 12 residues. The CDR3 loop is CVSSTSDSPLHF. In nucleotides, the CDR3 is TGTGTCAGCTCAACGTCGGATTCACCCCTCCACTTT.

In its sample, this clonotype was seen many times. This chain connects TRBV5-1 to TRBJ2-3, with unresolved D. In germline, CDR1 is SGHRS, CDR2 YFSETQ. Trimming took 2 bases from V and 4 from J, leaving 11 bases between them. The CDR3 extends over 14 amino acids. The DNA for the CDR3 is TGCGCCAGCAGCTTAGTCTACTTCGCAGATACGCAGTATTTT. This codes for CASSLVYFADTQYF.

The rearrangement joins TRBV6-1 to TRBJ2-5; D gene uncertain. V was shortened by 5 bases and J by 4 bases, with 11 bases between the two germline ends. Germline values: CDR1 MNHNS, CDR2 SASEGT. The CDR3 extends over 13 amino acids. The CDR3 is CASSSRGRETQYF. In DNA form, the CDR3 reads TGTGCCAGCAGTTCCCGAGGCCGAGAGACCCAGTACTTC.

This clonotype was detected only a few times. The V gene is TRBV27, the J gene TRBJ2-3, with D hard to call. The CDR3 length is 14 residues. Germline-derived CDR1 and CDR2 are MNHEY and SMNVEV (reference sequence). V shed 4 bases and J shed 6 bases, with 14 bases lying between them. Here the CDR3 reads CASSSPLHLDTQYF. The CDR3, as DNA: TGTGCCAGCAGTTCCCCACTCCACCTGGATACGCAGTATTTT.

The V call is TRBV27, the J call TRBJ2-5, with D possibly called TRBD1 or TRBD2 (7 bases each). Germline CDR1 and CDR2: MNHEY and SMNVEV (reference sequence). V shed 3 bases and J shed 5 bases, with 22 bases lying between them. The length of the CDR3 is 17 residues. The CDR3 spells CASSLWGGYRGGETQYF. In nucleotides, the CDR3 is TGTGCCAGCAGTTTGTGGGGGGGATACAGGGGTGGGGAGACCCAGTACTTC.

This clonotype was recorded at least ten times. The genes are TRBV3-1 and TRBJ1-6; tentative D call: TRBD1 (6 bases). The ends were cut back, 4 bases at V and 7 bases at J, with 11 bases in the middle. The length of the CDR3 is 14 residues. Germline V CDR1 and CDR2: LGHDT, YNNKEL (reference sequence). CDR3 residues: CASSPGQQNSPLHF. CDR3 in DNA: TGTGCCAGCAGCCCCGGACAGCAAAATTCACCCCTCCACTTT.

The gene calls are TRBV28 and TRBJ2-7, with TRBD2 matching over 9 bases. V was pared by 3 bases and J by 0 bases, with 21 bases of the junction left unmatched. Germline loops: CDR1 MDHEN, CDR2 SYDVKM. The CDR3 extends over 21 amino acids. For the CDR3, the DNA is TGTGCCAGCAGTTTCGAAGCTGGTGGCGGGAGGGGCCGTCTACTCTCCTACGAGCAGTACTTC. Encoded protein: CASSFEAGGGRGRLLSYEQYF. Using reference TRBV28 and TRBJ2-7 for the parts outside the CDR3, the full variable domain is DVKVTQSSRYLVKRTGEKVFLECVQDMDHENMFWYRQDPGLGLRLIYFSYDVKMKEKGDIPEGYSVSREKKERFSLILESASTNQTSMYLCASSFEAGGGRGRLLSYEQYFGPGTRLTVT.

On this clonotype: A read error is possible here, since a much larger clone lies one base away. The rearrangement links TRBV12-3 or TRBV12-4 to TRBJ2-3, with D unclear. The length of the CDR3 is 13 residues. V was shortened by 3 bases and J by 9 bases, with 13 bases between the two germline ends. Here the CDR3 DNA reads TGTGCCAGCAGTTTCCAGGTGTTGGGAACGCAGTATTTT. This gives the protein CASSFQVLGTQYF.

The genes are TRBV20-1 and TRBJ2-7, with unresolved D. Per germline, CDR1 DFQATT and CDR2 SNEGSKA (reference sequence). Deletions cut 2 bases from V and 5 bases from J, with 22 bases between. This CDR3 has 16 residues. The CDR3 region is CSARNPGGKTYNEQYF. In DNA, the CDR3 is TGCAGTGCTAGAAATCCCGGCGGAAAGACCTACAACGAGCAGTACTTC.